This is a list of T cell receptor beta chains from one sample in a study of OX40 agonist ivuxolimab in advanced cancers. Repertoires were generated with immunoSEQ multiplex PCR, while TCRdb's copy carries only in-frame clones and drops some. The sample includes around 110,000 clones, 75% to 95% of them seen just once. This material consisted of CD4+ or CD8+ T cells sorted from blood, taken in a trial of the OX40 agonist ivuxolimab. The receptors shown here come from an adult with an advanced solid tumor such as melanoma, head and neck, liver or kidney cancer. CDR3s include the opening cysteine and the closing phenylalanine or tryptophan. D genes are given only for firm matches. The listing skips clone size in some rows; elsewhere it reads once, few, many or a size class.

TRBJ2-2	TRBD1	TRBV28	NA	TGTGCCAGCAGTTCTATGGGACAGGGCAGAACCGGGGAGCTGTTTTTT	CASSSMGQGRTGELFF
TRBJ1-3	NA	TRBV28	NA	TGTGCCAGCAGTTTATATCCAGGGAGTCGGGCTGGAAACACCATATATTTT	CASSLYPGSRAGNTIYF
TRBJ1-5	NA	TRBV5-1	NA	TGCGCCAGCAGCTTGGCGGGGGCGGTGAATCAGCCCCAGCATTTT	CASSLAGAVNQPQHF
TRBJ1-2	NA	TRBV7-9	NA	TGTGCCAGCAGCTCGCAATACTATGGCTACACCTTC	CASSSQYYGYTF
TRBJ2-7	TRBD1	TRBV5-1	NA	TGCGCCAGCAGCACGGGACAGACCCTCTACGAGCAGTACTTC	CASSTGQTLYEQYF
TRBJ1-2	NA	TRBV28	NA	TGTGCCAGCACCCCTAGGGGGGTGGGCTATGGCTACACCTTC	CASTPRGVGYGYTF
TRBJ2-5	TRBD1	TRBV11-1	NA	TGTGCCAGCAGCTTAGCCGGGACAGGGCAAGAGACCCAGTACTTC	CASSLAGTGQETQYF
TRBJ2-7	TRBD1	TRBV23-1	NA	TGCGCCAGCAGTCAACTCGACAGGGACGAGCAGTACTTC	CASSQLDRDEQYF
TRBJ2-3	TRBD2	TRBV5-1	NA	TGCGCCAGCAGCCGTGGACTAGAAGTTCAGTATTTT	CASSRGLEVQYF
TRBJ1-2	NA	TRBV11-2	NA	TGTGCCAGCAGCTTAGATGGGAGGGACTATGGCTACACCTTC	CASSLDGRDYGYTF
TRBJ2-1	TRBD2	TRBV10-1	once	TGCGCCAGCAGTGCGAATCTAGCGGGGGTCGGTGAGCAGTTCTTC	CASSANLAGVGEQFF
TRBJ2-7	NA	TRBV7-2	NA	TGTGCCAGCAGCCCTCAAGGGCGGACCTACGAGCAGTACTTC	CASSPQGRTYEQYF
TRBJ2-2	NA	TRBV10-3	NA	TGTGCCATCAGTGAGTCGGAGACAATAGGCGGGGAGCTGTTTTTT	CAISESETIGGELFF
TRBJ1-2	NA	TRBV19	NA	TGTGCCAGTAGTCTGTCCAGGGGATATGGCTACACCTTC	CASSLSRGYGYTF
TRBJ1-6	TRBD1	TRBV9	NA	TGTGCCAGCAGCGCCCAGGGGGCCCTCCATAATTCACCCCTCCACTTT	CASSAQGALHNSPLHF
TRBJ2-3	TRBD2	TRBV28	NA	TGTGCCAGCAGTTCCCCGGGACTAGCCACTAAAGATACGCAGTATTTT	CASSSPGLATKDTQYF
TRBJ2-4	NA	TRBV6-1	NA	TGTGCCAGCTATACCCTAGCCAAAAACATTCAGTACTTC	CASYTLAKNIQYF
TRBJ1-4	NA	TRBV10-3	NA	TGTGCCATCAGTCCGGGGGGCATTAATGAAAAACTGTTTTTT	CAISPGGINEKLFF
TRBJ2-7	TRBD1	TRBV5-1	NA	TGCGCCAGCAAACGGGACAGGGGCTACGAGCAGTACTTC	CASKRDRGYEQYF
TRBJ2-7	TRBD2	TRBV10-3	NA	TGTGCCACCCGGACTAGCGGGGCCTACGAGCAGTACTTC	CATRTSGAYEQYF
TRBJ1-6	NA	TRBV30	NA	TGTGCCTGGAGTGTACAGGGTTATAATTCACCCCTCCACTTT	CAWSVQGYNSPLHF
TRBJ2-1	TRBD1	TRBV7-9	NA	TGTGCCAGCAGCCATCTTAGGGACAGGGGTTACAATGAGCAGTTCTTC	CASSHLRDRGYNEQFF
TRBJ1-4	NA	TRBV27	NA	TGTGCCAGCAGTTTATCGAGGAGGTTTTCAACTAATGAAAAACTGTTTTTT	CASSLSRRFSTNEKLFF
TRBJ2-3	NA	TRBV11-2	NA	TGTGCCAGCAGCTTAACGTGGGAGGATACGCAGTATTTT	CASSLTWEDTQYF
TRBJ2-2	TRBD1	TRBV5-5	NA	TGTGCCAGCAGTCCCCGGGACAGGGAAACCGGGGAGCTGTTTTTT	CASSPRDRETGELFF
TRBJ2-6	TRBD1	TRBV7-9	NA	TGTGCCAGCAGCAAAAGAGGGACAGGGGGCCTCTCTGGGGCCAACGTCCTGACTTTC	CASSKRGTGGLSGANVLTF
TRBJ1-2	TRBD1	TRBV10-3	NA	TGTGCCATCAACGGAAGGACAGGGGGCAACTATGGCTACACCTTC	CAINGRTGGNYGYTF
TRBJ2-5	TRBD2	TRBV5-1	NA	TGCGCCAGCAGCTTTACGAGGGGAGGGGAGACCCAGTACTTC	CASSFTRGGETQYF
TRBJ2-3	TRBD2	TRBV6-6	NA	TGTGCCAGCAGTGGCGGGGGGACTATGGGCACAGATACGCAGTATTTT	CASSGGGTMGTDTQYF
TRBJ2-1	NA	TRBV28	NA	NA	CASSSSGGGPYNEQFF
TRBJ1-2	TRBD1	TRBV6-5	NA	TGTGCCAGCAGGGGGACAGGGGCCGGGGGCGGCTACACCTTC	CASRGTGAGGGYTF
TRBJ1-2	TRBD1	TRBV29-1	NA	TGCAGCGTTGAGGGACAGGGATCCTACACCTTC	CSVEGQGSYTF
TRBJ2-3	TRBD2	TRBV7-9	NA	TGTGCCAGCAGCTTAGGGGGGCTAGCGGGGCGTCCCTACACAGATACGCAGTATTTT	CASSLGGLAGRPYTDTQYF
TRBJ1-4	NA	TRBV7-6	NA	TGTGCCAGCAGCTTAGCGTCAGGGGCAACTAATGAAAAACTGTTTTTT	CASSLASGATNEKLFF
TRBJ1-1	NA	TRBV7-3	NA	TGTGCCAGCAGGCTGGGTCATGCCTATGAAGCTTTCTTT	CASRLGHAYEAFF
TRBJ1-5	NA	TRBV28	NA	TGTGCCAGCAGTCCTCAAAAACCTCAGGGATGGGGTAATCAGCCCCAGCATTTT	CASSPQKPQGWGNQPQHF
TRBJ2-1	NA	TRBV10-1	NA	TGCGCCAGCAGTGATGGTGGGGGGGCTGGCAATGAGCAGTTCTTC	CASSDGGGAGNEQFF
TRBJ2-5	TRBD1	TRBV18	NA	TGTGCCAGCTCACCTGGGACAGGGACCGAGACCCAGTACTTC	CASSPGTGTETQYF
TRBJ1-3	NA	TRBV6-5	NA	TGTGCCAGCAGTTACGGCTCCGGGACCGCAGGAAACACCATATATTTT	CASSYGSGTAGNTIYF
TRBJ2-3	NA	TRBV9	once	TGTGCCAGCAGCTTGAGGGGAGGTTTGGCAGATACGCAGTATTTT	CASSLRGGLADTQYF
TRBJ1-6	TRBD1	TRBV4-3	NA	TGCGCCAGCAGCCAAGGACAGGGGAGCTCCTATAATTCACCCCTCCACTTT	CASSQGQGSSYNSPLHF
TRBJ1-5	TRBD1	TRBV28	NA	TGTGCCAGCAGTTCTGCCGTGACAGGGGGATACAATCAGCCCCAGCATTTT	CASSSAVTGGYNQPQHF
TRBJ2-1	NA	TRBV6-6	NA	TGTGCCAGCAGTACACCCAACAATGAGCAGTTCTTC	CASSTPNNEQFF
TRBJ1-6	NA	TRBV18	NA	TGTGCCAGCTCAAATACGAAGAGCTCCTATAATTCACCCCTCCACTTT	CASSNTKSSYNSPLHF
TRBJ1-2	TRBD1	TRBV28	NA	TGTGCCAGCAGACACCGGGACAGGGCGAATGGCTACACCTTC	CASRHRDRANGYTF
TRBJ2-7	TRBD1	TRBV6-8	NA	TGTGCCAGCCGCCGGCAGGGGGCCTACGAGCAGTACTTC	CASRRQGAYEQYF
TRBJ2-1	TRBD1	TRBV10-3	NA	TGTGCCATCAGTGAGGGAAAAGGACAGGGGTTGAATGAGCAGTTCTTC	CAISEGKGQGLNEQFF